The rows below give T cell receptor beta chains drawn from one sample of a study of blood T cell repertoires in COVID-19. The repertoire was sequenced with immunoSEQ multiplex PCR; TCRdb's copy has only in-frame clones and lacks some. The sample holds 200,000 to 250,000 clones, 88% seen once. The material sequenced was PBMCs or T cells enriched from blood (not recorded which). The receptors stem from a woman under 40 who had been exposed to COVID-19. The CDR3 runs from the conserved cysteine through the conserved F or W. D genes are given only for firm matches. Size is omitted from some rows. Given values are once, few, many or a class for expanded clones.

D: TRBD1; J: TRBJ1-2; size: -; V: TRBV4-1; CDR3: CASSPPSGGDRGDYGYTF; DNA: TGCGCCAGCAGCCCACCATCGGGGGGTGACAGGGGGGACTATGGCTACACCTTC
D: TRBD1; J: TRBJ2-2; size: -; V: TRBV3-1/TRBV3-2; CDR3: CASSHGTGGPGELFF; DNA: TGTGCCAGCAGCCACGGGACAGGGGGCCCCGGGGAGCTGTTTTTT
D: -; J: TRBJ2-7; size: -; V: TRBV29-1; CDR3: CSVEGGLYEQYF; DNA: TGCAGCGTTGAGGGGGGGCTCTACGAGCAGTACTTC
D: TRBD2; J: TRBJ2-6; size: few; V: TRBV4-1; CDR3: CASSQDLGLAAGANVLTF; DNA: TGCGCCAGCAGCCAAGATCTGGGACTAGCTGCCGGGGCCAACGTCCTGACTTTC
D: TRBD2; J: TRBJ2-1; size: -; V: TRBV3-1/TRBV3-2; CDR3: CASSQVYTTSGRYYNEQFF; DNA: TGTGCCAGCAGCCAAGTTTATACGACTAGCGGGAGGTACTACAATGAGCAGTTCTTC
D: -; J: TRBJ1-1; size: -; V: TRBV9; CDR3: CASSGERNTEAFF; DNA: TGTGCCAGCAGCGGGGAGCGTAACACTGAAGCTTTCTTT
D: -; J: TRBJ2-3; size: -; V: TRBV6-2/TRBV6-3; CDR3: CASSYSLDTQYF; DNA: TGTGCCAGCAGTTACAGCCTGGATACGCAGTATTTT
D: TRBD2; J: TRBJ2-1; size: -; V: TRBV2; CDR3: CASKPTSGSYYNEQFF; DNA: TGTGCCAGCAAACCGACTAGCGGGAGTTACTACAATGAGCAGTTCTTC
D: TRBD1; J: TRBJ2-5; size: few; V: TRBV19; CDR3: CASSVNRGARETQYF; DNA: TGTGCCAGTAGTGTTAACAGGGGGGCGAGAGAGACCCAGTACTTC
D: -; J: TRBJ1-1; size: -; V: TRBV28; CDR3: CASSFLSGLSMNTEAFF; DNA: TGTGCCAGCAGTTTTCTCTCAGGACTCTCAATGAACACTGAAGCTTTCTTT
D: -; J: TRBJ1-2; size: -; V: TRBV7-2; CDR3: CASSPLQGLYGYTF; DNA: TGTGCCAGCAGCCCGCTACAGGGACTATATGGCTACACCTTC
D: -; J: TRBJ2-2; size: once; V: TRBV14; CDR3: CASSQARVNTGELFF; DNA: TGTGCCAGCAGCCAAGCCAGGGTGAACACCGGGGAGCTGTTTTTT
D: TRBD2; J: TRBJ2-1; size: once; V: TRBV5-1; CDR3: CASSSKRESEQFF; DNA: TGCGCCAGCAGCTCCAAGCGGGAGAGTGAGCAGTTCTTC
D: TRBD1; J: TRBJ2-2; size: -; V: TRBV19; CDR3: CASSMTGLNTGELFF; DNA: TGTGCCAGTAGTATGACAGGGCTGAACACCGGGGAGCTGTTTTTT
D: TRBD2; J: TRBJ2-5; size: -; V: TRBV20-1; CDR3: CSASAGLAGVGETQYF; DNA: TGCAGTGCTAGTGCCGGGCTAGCGGGAGTAGGAGAGACCCAGTACTTC
D: -; J: TRBJ2-2; size: -; V: TRBV10-3; CDR3: CAISDTITGELFF; DNA: TGTGCCATCAGTGACACTATCACCGGGGAGCTGTTTTTT
D: -; J: TRBJ2-1; size: -; V: TRBV4-1; CDR3: CASSQGPTGKQFF; DNA: TGCGCCAGCAGCCAAGGCCCAACGGGGAAGCAGTTCTTC
D: -; J: TRBJ1-1; size: -; V: TRBV12-5; CDR3: CASGLLTGSNTEAFF; DNA: TGTGCTAGTGGCTTATTAACAGGGAGCAACACTGAAGCTTTCTTT
D: -; J: TRBJ2-5; size: few; V: TRBV5-1; CDR3: CASSWTNQETQYF; DNA: TGCGCCAGCAGCTGGACTAACCAAGAGACCCAGTACTTC
D: TRBD1; J: TRBJ2-1; size: -; V: TRBV2; CDR3: CASSADQGAYNEQFF; DNA: TGTGCCAGCAGTGCGGATCAGGGGGCCTACAATGAGCAGTTCTTC
D: TRBD1; J: TRBJ1-1; size: -; V: TRBV9; CDR3: CASSGETGLDTEAFF; DNA: TGTGCCAGCAGCGGAGAGACAGGGTTAGACACTGAAGCTTTCTTT
D: -; J: TRBJ1-3; size: -; V: TRBV27; CDR3: CASRAGGGNTIYF; DNA: TGTGCCAGCAGGGCAGGAGGAGGAAACACCATATATTTT
D: TRBD2; J: TRBJ2-1; size: -; V: TRBV27; CDR3: CASSSFLRGRWDEQFF; DNA: TGTGCCAGCAGTTCCTTTTTGCGGGGGAGGTGGGATGAGCAGTTCTTC
D: -; J: TRBJ1-1; size: -; V: TRBV5-1; CDR3: CASSLEAPRLAEAFF; DNA: TGCGCCAGCAGCTTGGAAGCCCCTCGACTAGCTGAAGCTTTCTTT